The T cell receptor (beta chain) under discussion was sequenced for a study of T-cell reconstitution after alpha-beta-depleted transplantation in children. V lost 0 bases and J lost 4, with 12 bases in between. Germline lookup yields CDR1 MNHEY and CDR2 SMNVEV (reference sequence). This CDR3 spans 15 amino acids. TCRbeta library preparation incorporated unique molecular identifiers. MiXCR was run by TCRdb on the PCR reads, yielding one entry per CDR3 protein. Of about 610,000 distinct CDR3 sequences in the sample, about 11% were seen once. This clonotype came up a few times. The sequencing here drew on PBMCs from the stem cell graft donor, taken from the stem cell graft. The chain recombines TRBV27 with TRBJ1-2, with a possible D match to TRBD1 (6 bases). This TCR derives from a human donor who donated a stem cell graft to a child with acute myeloid leukemia. The CDR3 nucleotides are TGTGCCAGCAGTTTATCGAGGACAGCCCTCTATGGCTACACCTTC. As protein: CASSLSRTALYGYTF.